Below are 2 T cell receptor beta chains sequenced from a single sample in a study of blood T cell repertoires in COVID-19. The protocol was immunoSEQ multiplex PCR, while the TCRdb copy is restricted to in-frame clones and leaves out a portion. The repertoire includes about 150,000 clones, around 85% of them detected once, and about 3.1% sits in the top ten. The sequenced sample was peripheral blood. The source of these receptors is a woman aged 40 to 50 with active or convalescent COVID-19.

V and J are TRBV28 and TRBJ1-5, with D possibly TRBD1 on 6 matching bases. The V gene's germline CDR1 is MDHEN and CDR2 SYDVKM. Trimming took 3 bases from V and 4 from J, leaving 10 bases between them. This CDR3 spans 14 amino acids. CDR3 amino acids: CASSFSRGNQPQHF. The CDR3 DNA reads TGTGCCAGCAGTTTCTCTAGGGGGAATCAGCCCCAGCATTTT.

V and J are TRBV2 and TRBJ1-5; perhaps TRBD1 as D (5 bases). Germline CDR1 and CDR2: SNHLY and FYNNEI. The CDR3 is made up of 16 amino acids. Trimming cost V 6 bases and J 1 base, with 16 bases left between them. CDR3 sequence reads: CASRGWWGESNQPQHF. CDR3 bases: TGTGCCAGCAGAGGATGGTGGGGCGAGAGCAATCAGCCCCAGCATTTT.